A selection of T cell receptor beta chains follows, all from one sample in a study of shared clonotypes between healthy human individuals. Only in-frame clones appear in the TCRdb table, and some are missing; sequencing was by immunoSEQ multiplex PCR. Of roughly 770,000 clones in the sample, 96% are singletons; the top ten hold less than 0.25%. The sample comprised naive CD8+ T cells sorted from blood. These receptors all stem from a man under 40 in good health. Both conserved end residues are part of each CDR3. D genes are given only for firm matches. Expanded clones are given a class, and other clones once, few, many or no size at all.

D gene	V gene	clone size	J gene	CDR3 DNA	CDR3 protein
-	TRBV30	-	TRBJ2-2	TGTGCCCAAAACCCGGGGAACACCGGGGAGCTGTTTTTT	CAQNPGNTGELFF
-	TRBV27	-	TRBJ2-7	TGTGCCAGCAGTTTGCGGTCTAACTACGAGCAGTACTTC	CASSLRSNYEQYF
-	TRBV6-5	-	TRBJ2-1	TGTGCCAGCAGTTCACTTGAGCCCTCCTACAATGAGCAGTTCTTC	CASSSLEPSYNEQFF
-	TRBV7-9	-	TRBJ1-1	TGTGCCAGCAGCTTTATGGGAAACACTGAAGCTTTCTTT	CASSFMGNTEAFF
-	TRBV27	-	TRBJ2-1	TGTGCCAGCAGTGCGGGGAGAGGCTATGAGCAGTTCTTC	CASSAGRGYEQFF
-	TRBV5-4	-	TRBJ2-5	TGTGCCAGCAGCTTGACAGAGGTCTACCAAGAGACCCAGTACTTC	CASSLTEVYQETQYF
TRBD2	TRBV7-6	-	TRBJ2-1	TGTGCCAGCAGCTCCGGACTAGTCAATGAGCAGTTCTTC	CASSSGLVNEQFF
-	TRBV9	-	TRBJ2-2	TGTGCCAGCAGCGTAGTAATTAGTGGGGAGCTGTTTTTT	CASSVVISGELFF
-	TRBV18	-	TRBJ1-3	TGTGCCAGCTCACCGACCGAGGGAAACACCATATATTTT	CASSPTEGNTIYF
TRBD1	TRBV7-6	-	TRBJ2-7	TGTGCCAGCAGCCAAAGGACAGGTTACGAGCAGTACTTC	CASSQRTGYEQYF
-	TRBV9	-	TRBJ1-1	TGTGCCAGCAGCCCAACGTCCACAGTCACGAACACTGAAGCTTTCTTT	CASSPTSTVTNTEAFF
TRBD1	TRBV7-9	-	TRBJ2-3	TGTGCCAGCAGCTCCCCAACAGGGGGCTCACACTTAAGCACAGATACGCAGTATTTT	CASSSPTGGSHLSTDTQYF
TRBD2	TRBV9	-	TRBJ2-3	TGTGCCAGCAGCTTAGCGGGAGTCACAGATACGCAGTATTTT	CASSLAGVTDTQYF
TRBD1	TRBV6-5	-	TRBJ2-1	TGTGCCAGCAGCCCCGGACAGGCATACAATGAGCAGTTCTTC	CASSPGQAYNEQFF
TRBD2	TRBV29-1	-	TRBJ2-3	TGCAGCGTTGAAGATAAAAGGGCTAGCGGAGGGCTGGGGCGGCCGAATACGCAGTATTTT	CSVEDKRASGGLGRPNTQYF
-	TRBV9	-	TRBJ1-2	TGTGCCAGCAGCTGGACGGAACCCTATGGCTACACCTTC	CASSWTEPYGYTF
-	TRBV15	-	TRBJ2-3	TGTGCCACCAGCAGAGGGGGTAGCGGCACAGATACGCAGTATTTT	CATSRGGSGTDTQYF
TRBD1	TRBV12-5	once	TRBJ2-3	TGTGCTAGTGGTTTGAACAGGGGTATGGACACAGATACGCAGTATTTT	CASGLNRGMDTDTQYF
-	TRBV7-3	-	TRBJ2-7	TGTGCCAGCAGCTTATACCCAGGGATTTCCTACGAGCAGTACTTC	CASSLYPGISYEQYF
-	TRBV19	-	TRBJ1-4	TGTGCCAGTAGTCCTACAGGGCTGACGGCAACTAATGAAAAACTGTTTTTT	CASSPTGLTATNEKLFF
-	TRBV27	once	TRBJ1-5	TGTGCCAGCAGCCAGCCGGGGGGACAGCCCCAGCATTTT	CASSQPGGQPQHF
-	TRBV27	-	TRBJ2-7	TGTGCCAGCAGTCCCCGAAGGGGTCCTTCCTACGAGCAGTACTTC	CASSPRRGPSYEQYF
-	TRBV27	-	TRBJ1-3	TGTGCCAGCAGTTCCGGGGTTAGAAACACCATATATTTT	CASSSGVRNTIYF
-	TRBV6-6	-	TRBJ1-1	TGTGCCAGCAGCACGGGCAAACTCACTGAAGCTTTCTTT	CASSTGKLTEAFF
TRBD1	TRBV7-6	-	TRBJ2-7	TGTGCCAGCAGCTTAGAAGGACAGGGCTACGAGCAGTACTTC	CASSLEGQGYEQYF
-	TRBV29-1	few	TRBJ2-7	TGCAGCGTTGAGCGGCCGGGGAGGTACGAGCAGTACTTC	CSVERPGRYEQYF
TRBD1	TRBV4-1	-	TRBJ2-7	TGCGCCAGCAGCCTAGGGACAGGGGGCGGCTACGAGCAGTACTTC	CASSLGTGGGYEQYF
-	TRBV29-1	once	TRBJ1-1	TGCAGCGTTGAAGATACGACAGCTGAAGCTTTCTTT	CSVEDTTAEAFF
TRBD2	TRBV2	-	TRBJ2-1	TGTGCCCGGTCTAGCGGTGACTCCTACAATGAGCAGTTCTTC	CARSSGDSYNEQFF
-	TRBV27	-	TRBJ2-1	TGTGCCAGCGCGATAGGGGTCAATGAGCAGTTCTTC	CASAIGVNEQFF
-	TRBV7-6	-	TRBJ1-5	TGTGCCAGCAGCCCCGAGGACAACCCCGCTCAGCCCCAGCATTTT	CASSPEDNPAQPQHF
-	TRBV4-1	-	TRBJ2-1	TGCGCCAGCAGCCCCGACAGGAGCTCCTACAATGAGCAGTTCTTC	CASSPDRSSYNEQFF
TRBD2	TRBV27	-	TRBJ2-1	TGTGCCAGCGGCCTAGCGGGAGCGGGGAATGAGCAGTTCTTC	CASGLAGAGNEQFF
-	TRBV7-2	-	TRBJ2-7	TGTGCCAGCAGCTTAGCGGAGCCAGGGCTGACCTACGAGCAGTACTTC	CASSLAEPGLTYEQYF
-	TRBV7-9	few	TRBJ2-7	TGTGCCAGCAGCTCTTTTCACGAGCAGTACTTC	CASSSFHEQYF
-	TRBV7-9	-	TRBJ2-3	TGTGCCAGCAGCCCCCAGACAGGTCCCCACACAGATACGCAGTATTTT	CASSPQTGPHTDTQYF
TRBD1	TRBV10-3	-	TRBJ2-7	TGTGCCATCAGTGAAGGGGGCAGTGCCTACGAGCAGTACTTC	CAISEGGSAYEQYF
TRBD2	TRBV10-1	-	TRBJ2-5	TGCGCCAGCAGTGAGTCGGCGGGGGGACTCCAAGAGACCCAGTACTTC	CASSESAGGLQETQYF
TRBD1	TRBV27	-	TRBJ1-1	TGTGCCAGCAGTTTATCTTGGACAGGGATTATGAACACTGAAGCTTTCTTT	CASSLSWTGIMNTEAFF
-	TRBV18	-	TRBJ1-2	TGTGCCAGCTCACCCGCAGCGAGTCTGGATGGCTACACCTTC	CASSPAASLDGYTF
-	TRBV27	-	TRBJ1-5	TGTGCCAGCAGTCCTCGTGGCAGGGCTCAGCCCCAGCATTTT	CASSPRGRAQPQHF
-	TRBV6-6	-	TRBJ2-7	TGTGCCAGCACCCCCTGGGCAGGGACGACATCCTACGAGCAGTACTTC	CASTPWAGTTSYEQYF
-	TRBV2	-	TRBJ2-7	TGTGCCAGCAATGAGCGGAGTTACGAGCAGTACTTC	CASNERSYEQYF